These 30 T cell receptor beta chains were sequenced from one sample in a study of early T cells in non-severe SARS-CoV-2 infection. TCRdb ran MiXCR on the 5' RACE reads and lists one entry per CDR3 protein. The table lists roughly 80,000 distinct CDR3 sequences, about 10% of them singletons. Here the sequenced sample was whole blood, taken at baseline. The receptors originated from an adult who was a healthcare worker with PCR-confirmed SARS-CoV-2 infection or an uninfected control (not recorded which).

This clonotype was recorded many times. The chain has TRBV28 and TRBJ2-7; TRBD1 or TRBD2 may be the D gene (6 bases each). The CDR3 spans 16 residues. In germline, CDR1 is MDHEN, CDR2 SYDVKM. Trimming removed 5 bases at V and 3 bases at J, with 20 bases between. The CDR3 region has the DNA TGTGCCAGCAGTGTCCCCCAACGGGGGCCTAGCTACGAGCAGTACTTC. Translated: CASSVPQRGPSYEQYF.

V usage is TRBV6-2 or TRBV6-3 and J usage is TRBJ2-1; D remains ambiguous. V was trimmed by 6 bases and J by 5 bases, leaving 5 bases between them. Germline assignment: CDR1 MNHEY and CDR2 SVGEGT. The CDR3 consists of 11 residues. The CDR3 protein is CASRHNNEQFF. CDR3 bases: TGTGCCAGCAGACATAACAATGAGCAGTTCTTC.

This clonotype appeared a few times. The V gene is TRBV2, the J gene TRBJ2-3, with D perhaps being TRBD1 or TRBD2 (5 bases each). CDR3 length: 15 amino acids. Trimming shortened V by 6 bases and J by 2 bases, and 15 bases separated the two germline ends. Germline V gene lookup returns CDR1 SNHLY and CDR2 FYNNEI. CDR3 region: CASRFGATVTDTQYF. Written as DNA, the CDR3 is TGTGCCAGCAGGTTCGGGGCCACCGTCACAGATACGCAGTATTTT.

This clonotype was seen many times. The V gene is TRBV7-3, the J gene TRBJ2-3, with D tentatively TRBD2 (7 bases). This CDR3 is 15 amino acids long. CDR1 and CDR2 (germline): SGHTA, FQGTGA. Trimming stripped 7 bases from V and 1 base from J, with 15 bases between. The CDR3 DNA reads TGTGCCAGCACCGTGGGGGCGGGGGGCACAGATACGCAGTATTTT. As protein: CASTVGAGGTDTQYF.

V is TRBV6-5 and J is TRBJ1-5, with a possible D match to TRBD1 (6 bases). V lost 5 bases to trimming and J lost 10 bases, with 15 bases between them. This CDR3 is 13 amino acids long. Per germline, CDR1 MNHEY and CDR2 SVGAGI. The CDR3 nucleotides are TGTGCCAGCAGTCGTACAGGGCCCGGACCCCAGCATTTT. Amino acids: CASSRTGPGPQHF.

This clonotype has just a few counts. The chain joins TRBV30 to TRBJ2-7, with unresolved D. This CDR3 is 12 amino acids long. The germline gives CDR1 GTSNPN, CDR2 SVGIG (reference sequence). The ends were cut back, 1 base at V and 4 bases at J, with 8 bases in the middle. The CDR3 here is CAWSENSYEQYF. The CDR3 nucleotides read TGTGCCTGGAGTGAAAACTCTTACGAGCAGTACTTC.

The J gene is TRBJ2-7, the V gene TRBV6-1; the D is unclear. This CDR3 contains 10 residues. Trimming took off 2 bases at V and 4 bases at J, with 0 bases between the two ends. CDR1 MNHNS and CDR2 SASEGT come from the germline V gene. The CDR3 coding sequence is TGTGCCAGCAGTGAATACGAGCAGTACTTC. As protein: CASSEYEQYF.

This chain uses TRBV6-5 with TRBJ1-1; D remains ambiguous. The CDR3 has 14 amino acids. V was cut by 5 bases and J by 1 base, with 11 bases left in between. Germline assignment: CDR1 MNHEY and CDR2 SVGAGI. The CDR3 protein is CASSRATENTEAFF. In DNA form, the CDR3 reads TGTGCCAGCAGTCGCGCGACTGAGAACACTGAAGCTTTCTTT.

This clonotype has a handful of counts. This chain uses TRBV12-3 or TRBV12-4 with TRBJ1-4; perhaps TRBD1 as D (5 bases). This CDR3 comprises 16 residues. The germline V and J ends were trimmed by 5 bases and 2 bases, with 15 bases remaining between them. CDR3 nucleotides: TGTGCCAGCAGTCTGGGGGTCGAGGGGACTAATGAAAAACTGTTTTTT. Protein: CASSLGVEGTNEKLFF.

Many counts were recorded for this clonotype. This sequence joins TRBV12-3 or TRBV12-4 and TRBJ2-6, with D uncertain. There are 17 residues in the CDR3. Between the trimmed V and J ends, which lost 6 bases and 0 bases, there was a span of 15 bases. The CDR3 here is CASRGAAANSGANVLTF. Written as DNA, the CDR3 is TGTGCCAGCAGGGGTGCGGCGGCGAACTCTGGGGCCAACGTCCTGACTTTC.

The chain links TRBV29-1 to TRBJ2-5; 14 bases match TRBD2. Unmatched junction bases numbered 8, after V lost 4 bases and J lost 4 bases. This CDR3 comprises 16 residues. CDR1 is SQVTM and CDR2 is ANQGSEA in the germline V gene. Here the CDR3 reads CSVGGLAGGLGETQYF. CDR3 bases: TGCAGCGTTGGTGGACTAGCGGGGGGATTAGGAGAGACCCAGTACTTC.

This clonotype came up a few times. The CDR3 spells CSARGGGPTETQYF. CDR3 sequence (DNA): TGCAGTGCTAGAGGTGGGGGTCCCACCGAGACCCAGTACTTC. This chain joins TRBV20-1 and TRBJ2-5; D may correspond to TRBD1 or TRBD2 (5 bases each). The CDR3 totals 14 residues. Trimming removed 1 base from V and 5 bases from J, with 14 bases in between. CDR1 is DFQATT, CDR2 SNEGSKA, per germline (reference sequence).

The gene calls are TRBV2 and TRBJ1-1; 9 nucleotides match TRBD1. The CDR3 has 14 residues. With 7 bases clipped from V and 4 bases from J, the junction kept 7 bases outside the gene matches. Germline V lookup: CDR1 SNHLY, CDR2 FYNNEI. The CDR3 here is CASTVTGGSTEAFF. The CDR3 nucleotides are TGTGCCAGCACCGTGACAGGGGGTAGCACTGAAGCTTTCTTT.

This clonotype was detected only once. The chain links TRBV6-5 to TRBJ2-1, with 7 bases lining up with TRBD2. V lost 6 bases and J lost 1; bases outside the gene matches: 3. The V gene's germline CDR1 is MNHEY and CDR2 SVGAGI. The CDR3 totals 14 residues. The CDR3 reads CASSRGVSYNEQFF. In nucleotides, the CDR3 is TGTGCCAGCAGCCGGGGGGTATCCTACAATGAGCAGTTCTTC.

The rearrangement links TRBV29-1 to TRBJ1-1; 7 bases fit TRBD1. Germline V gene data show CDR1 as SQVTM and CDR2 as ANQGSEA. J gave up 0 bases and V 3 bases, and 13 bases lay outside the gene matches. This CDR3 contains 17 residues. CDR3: CSVDRTTGVIMNTEAFF. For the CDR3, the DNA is TGCAGCGTTGACCGCACCACAGGGGTCATCATGAACACTGAAGCTTTCTTT.

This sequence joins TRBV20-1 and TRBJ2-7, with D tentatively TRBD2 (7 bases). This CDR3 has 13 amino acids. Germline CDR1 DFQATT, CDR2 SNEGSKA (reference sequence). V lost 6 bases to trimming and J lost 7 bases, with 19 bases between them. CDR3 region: CSAQSGGPGEQYF. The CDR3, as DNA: TGCAGTGCCCAATCCGGGGGGCCGGGAGAGCAGTACTTC.

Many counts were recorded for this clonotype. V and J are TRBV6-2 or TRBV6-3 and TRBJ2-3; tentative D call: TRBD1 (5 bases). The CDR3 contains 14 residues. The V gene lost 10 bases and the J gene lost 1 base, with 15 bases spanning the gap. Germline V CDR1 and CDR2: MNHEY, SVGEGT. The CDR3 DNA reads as TGTGCCACATCGGATGGGGCGGGCACAGATACGCAGTATTTT. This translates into CATSDGAGTDTQYF.

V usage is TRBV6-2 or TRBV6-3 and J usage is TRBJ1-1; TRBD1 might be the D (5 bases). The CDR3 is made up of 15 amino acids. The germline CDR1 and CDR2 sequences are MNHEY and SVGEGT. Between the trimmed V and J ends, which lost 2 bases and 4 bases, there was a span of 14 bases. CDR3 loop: CASSYAVRQGTEAFF. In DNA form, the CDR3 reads TGTGCCAGCAGTTACGCGGTGCGGCAGGGCACTGAAGCTTTCTTT.

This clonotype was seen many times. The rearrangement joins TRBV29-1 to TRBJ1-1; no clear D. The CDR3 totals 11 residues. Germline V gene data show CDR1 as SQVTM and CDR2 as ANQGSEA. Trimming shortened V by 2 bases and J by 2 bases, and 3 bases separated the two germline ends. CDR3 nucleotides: TGCAGCGTTGAACCCAACACTGAAGCTTTCTTT. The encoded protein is CSVEPNTEAFF.

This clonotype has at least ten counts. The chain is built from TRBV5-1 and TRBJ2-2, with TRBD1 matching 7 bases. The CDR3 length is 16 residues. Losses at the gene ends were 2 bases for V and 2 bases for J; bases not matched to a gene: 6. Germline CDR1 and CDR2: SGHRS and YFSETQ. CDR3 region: CASSFLTGLNTGELFF. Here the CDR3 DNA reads TGCGCCAGCAGCTTCCTGACAGGGTTAAACACCGGGGAGCTGTTTTTT.

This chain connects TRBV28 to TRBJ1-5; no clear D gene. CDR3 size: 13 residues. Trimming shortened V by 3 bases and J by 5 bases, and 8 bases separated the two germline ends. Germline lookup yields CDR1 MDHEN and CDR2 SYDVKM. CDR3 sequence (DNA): TGTGCCAGCAGTTTCTGGACCGATCAGCCCCAGCATTTT. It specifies CASSFWTDQPQHF.

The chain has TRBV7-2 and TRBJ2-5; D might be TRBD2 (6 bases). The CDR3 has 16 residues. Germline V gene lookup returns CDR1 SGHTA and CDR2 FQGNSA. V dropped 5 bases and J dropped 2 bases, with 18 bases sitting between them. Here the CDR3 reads CASSKRGPAGQETQYF. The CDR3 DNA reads TGTGCCAGCAGCAAACGAGGGCCGGCGGGGCAAGAGACCCAGTACTTC. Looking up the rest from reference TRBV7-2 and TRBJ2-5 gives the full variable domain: GAGVSQSPSNKVTEKGKDVELRCDPISGHTALYWYRQSLGQGLEFLIYFQGNSAPDKSGLPSDRFSAERTGGSVSTLTIQRTQQEDSAVYLCASSKRGPAGQETQYFGPGTRLLVL.

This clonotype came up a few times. For the CDR3, the DNA is TGCAGTGCCCGTCGGGGGGGCCTTACAGATACGCAGTATTTT. It is translated as CSARRGGLTDTQYF. The J gene is TRBJ2-3, the V gene TRBV20-1; 8 bases match TRBD2. With V trimmed by 6 bases and J by 3 bases, 8 bases remained unmatched. The CDR3 has 14 amino acids. From germline, CDR1 is DFQATT and CDR2 SNEGSKA (reference sequence).

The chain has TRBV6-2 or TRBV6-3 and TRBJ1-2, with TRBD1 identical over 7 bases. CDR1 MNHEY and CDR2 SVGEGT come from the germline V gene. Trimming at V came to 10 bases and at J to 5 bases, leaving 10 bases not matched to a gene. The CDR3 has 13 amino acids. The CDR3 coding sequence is TGTGCCATCTCCCCGGGACAGTTTTATGGCTACACCTTC. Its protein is CAISPGQFYGYTF.

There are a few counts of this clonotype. CDR3 amino acids: CASSLGGAGEAFF. Here the CDR3 DNA reads TGTGCCAGCAGCTTAGGGGGGGCTGGAGAAGCTTTCTTT. J is TRBJ1-1 and V is TRBV7-8, with D possibly being TRBD1 (6 bases). Per the germline V gene, CDR1 is SGHVS and CDR2 is FQNEAQ. This CDR3 comprises 13 residues. V lost 1 base to trimming and J lost 8 bases, with 11 bases between them.

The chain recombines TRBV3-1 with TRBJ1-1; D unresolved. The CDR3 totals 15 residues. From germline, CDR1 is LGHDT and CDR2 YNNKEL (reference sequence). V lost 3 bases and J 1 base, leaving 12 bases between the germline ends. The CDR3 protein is CASSHARLGNTEAFF. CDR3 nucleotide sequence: TGTGCCAGCAGCCATGCGAGGTTGGGGAACACTGAAGCTTTCTTT.

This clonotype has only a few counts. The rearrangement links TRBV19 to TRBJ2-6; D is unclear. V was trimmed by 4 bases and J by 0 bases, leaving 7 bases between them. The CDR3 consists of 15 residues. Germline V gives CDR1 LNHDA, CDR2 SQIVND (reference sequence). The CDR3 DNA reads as TGTGCCAGTAGTAATACCTTCTCTGGGGCCAACGTCCTGACTTTC. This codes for CASSNTFSGANVLTF.

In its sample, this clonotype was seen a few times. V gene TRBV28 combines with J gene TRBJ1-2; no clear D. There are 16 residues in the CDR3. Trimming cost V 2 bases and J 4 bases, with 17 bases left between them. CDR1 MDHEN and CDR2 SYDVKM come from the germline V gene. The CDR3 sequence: CASSLPLPAASYGYTF. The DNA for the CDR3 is TGTGCCAGCAGTTTACCCCTACCGGCAGCGAGCTATGGCTACACCTTC.

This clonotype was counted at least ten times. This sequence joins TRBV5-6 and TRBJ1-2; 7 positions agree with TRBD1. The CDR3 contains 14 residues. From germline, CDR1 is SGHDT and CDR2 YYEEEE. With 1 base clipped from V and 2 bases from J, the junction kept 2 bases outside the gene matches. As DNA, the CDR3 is TGTGCCAGCAGCTTGATGGGACAGAACTATGGCTACACCTTC. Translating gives CASSLMGQNYGYTF.

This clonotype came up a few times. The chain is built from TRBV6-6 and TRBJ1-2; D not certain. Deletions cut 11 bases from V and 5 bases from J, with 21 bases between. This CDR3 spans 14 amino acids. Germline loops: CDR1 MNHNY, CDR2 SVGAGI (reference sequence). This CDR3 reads CAGSSSALGYGYTF. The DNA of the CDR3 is TGTGCCGGTTCTAGTTCGGCTCTGGGGTATGGCTACACCTTC.